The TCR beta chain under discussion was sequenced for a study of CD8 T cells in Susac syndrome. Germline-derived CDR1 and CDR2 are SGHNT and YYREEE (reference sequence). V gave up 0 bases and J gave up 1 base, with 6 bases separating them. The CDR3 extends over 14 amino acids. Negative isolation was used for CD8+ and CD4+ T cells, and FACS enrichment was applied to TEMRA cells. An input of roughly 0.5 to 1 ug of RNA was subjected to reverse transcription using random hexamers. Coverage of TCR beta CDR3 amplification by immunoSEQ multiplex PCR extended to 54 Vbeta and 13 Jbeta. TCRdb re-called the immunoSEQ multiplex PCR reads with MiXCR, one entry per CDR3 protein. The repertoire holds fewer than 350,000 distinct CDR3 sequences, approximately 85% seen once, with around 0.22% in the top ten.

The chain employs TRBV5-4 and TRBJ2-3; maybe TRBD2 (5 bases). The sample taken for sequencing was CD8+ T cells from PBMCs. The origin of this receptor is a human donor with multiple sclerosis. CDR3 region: CASSLVSGTDTQYF. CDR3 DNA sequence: TGTGCCAGCAGCTTGGTTAGCGGCACAGATACGCAGTATTTT. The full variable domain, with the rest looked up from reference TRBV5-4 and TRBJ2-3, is ETGVTQSPTHLIKTRGQQVTLRCSSQSGHNTVSWYQQALGQGPQFIFQYYREEENGRGNFPPRFSGLQFPNYSSELNVNALELDDSALYLCASSLVSGTDTQYFGPGTRLTVL.